Here is one TCR beta chain with its context. In TCRdb, the RT-PCR reads were re-called with MiXCR into one record per CDR3 protein. The sample lists about a million distinct CDR3 sequences, about 20% occurring once. In germline, CDR1 is MNHEY, CDR2 SVGAGI. This CDR3 contains 16 residues. Losses at the gene ends were 1 base for V and 8 bases for J; bases not matched to a gene: 10. The sample originates from a study of patients and donors after allogeneic stem cell transplantation. Sequenced material: blood, either unsorted or a sorted T cell fraction (not recorded which). This TCR was sampled from a human donor who was either an allogeneic HSCT recipient or a stem cell or donor lymphocyte infusion donor (not recorded which). It is not recorded whose cells these are; they may come from a transplant donor. The V call is TRBV6-5, the J call TRBJ2-3; the match to TRBD2 covers 9 bases. The CDR3 here is CASSYYLAGYGATQYF. Written as DNA, the CDR3 is TGTGCCAGCAGTTACTATCTAGCGGGATATGGGGCTACGCAGTATTTT.